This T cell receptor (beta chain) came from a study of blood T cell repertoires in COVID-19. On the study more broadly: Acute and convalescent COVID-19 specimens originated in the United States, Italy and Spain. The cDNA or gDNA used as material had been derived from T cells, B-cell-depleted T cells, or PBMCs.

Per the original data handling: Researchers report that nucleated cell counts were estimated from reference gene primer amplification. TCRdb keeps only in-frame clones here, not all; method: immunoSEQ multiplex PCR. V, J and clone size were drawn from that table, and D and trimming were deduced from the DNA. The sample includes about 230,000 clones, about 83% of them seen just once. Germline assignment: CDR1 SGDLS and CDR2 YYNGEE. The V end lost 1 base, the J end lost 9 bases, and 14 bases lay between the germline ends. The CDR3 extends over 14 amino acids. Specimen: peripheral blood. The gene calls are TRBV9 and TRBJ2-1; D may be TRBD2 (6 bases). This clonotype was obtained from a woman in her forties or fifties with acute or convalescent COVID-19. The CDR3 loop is CASSVMGGSGEQFF. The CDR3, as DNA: TGTGCCAGCAGCGTAATGGGGGGATCTGGTGAGCAGTTCTTC. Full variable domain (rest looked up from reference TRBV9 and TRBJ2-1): DSGVTQTPKHLITATGQRVTLRCSPRSGDLSVYWYQQSLDQGLQFLIQYYNGEERAKGNILERFSAQQFPDLHSELNLSSLELGDSALYFCASSVMGGSGEQFFGPGTRLTVL.